The 17 T cell receptor beta chains in this list originate from one sample, sequenced in a study of T cell responses to AZD1222 COVID-19 vaccine. The table came from immunoSEQ multiplex PCR; TCRdb's copy has only in-frame clones and leaves some out. The data contain more than 150,000 clones, roughly nine tenths of them seen just once; the ten biggest clones take up approximately 1.5%. The sample was peripheral blood, taken on day 0 of AZD1222 vaccination. The receptor source for this set is an adult in good health.

This clone was counted between two and nine times. The chain has TRBV11-3 and TRBJ2-1, with 7 bases that match TRBD2. Trimming removed 4 bases from V and 10 bases from J; junction bases left unmatched: 13. The length of the CDR3 is 15 residues. Per the germline V gene, CDR1 is SGHNT and CDR2 is YENEEA. The CDR3 DNA reads TGTGCCAGCAGCTCGAGGGCCACAGTGGGGGGGGAGCAGTTCTTC. Residues: CASSSRATVGGEQFF.

The rearrangement links TRBV15 to TRBJ1-1, with 7 nucleotides matching TRBD1. Trimming removed 8 bases from V and 1 base from J; junction bases left unmatched: 7. The CDR3 consists of 14 residues. CDR1 LNHNV and CDR2 YYDKDF come from the germline V gene (reference sequence). The CDR3 protein is CATGDRVSNTEAFF. DNA for the CDR3: TGTGCCACCGGAGACAGGGTTTCGAACACTGAAGCTTTCTTT.

V gene TRBV7-2 combines with J gene TRBJ2-5; TRBD1 might be the D (6 bases). The V end was cut by 1 base, the J end by 5 bases, with 17 bases between. Germline loops: CDR1 SGHTA, CDR2 FQGNSA. The CDR3 runs 16 residues. CDR3 bases: TGTGCCAGCAGCTTAGAGGATGGCAGGGGAGCGGAGACCCAGTACTTC. It is translated as CASSLEDGRGAETQYF.

The chain has TRBV4-3 and TRBJ1-3; D gene ambiguous. Looked up from germline, CDR1 is LGHNA and CDR2 is YSLEER. The CDR3 runs 15 residues. Deletions cut 2 bases from V and 4 bases from J, with 12 bases between. The CDR3 loop reads CASSQLINPGNTIYF. DNA for the CDR3: TGCGCCAGCAGCCAACTCATAAACCCGGGAAACACCATATATTTT.

The chain couples TRBV14 to TRBJ2-1; perhaps TRBD2 as D (5 bases). This CDR3 is 15 amino acids long. Germline V gene sequence: CDR1 SGHDN, CDR2 FVKESK. V was cut by 2 bases and J by 3 bases, with 11 bases left in between. CDR3 residues: CASSQTGSYYNEQFF. DNA for the CDR3: TGTGCCAGCAGCCAAACGGGATCATACTACAATGAGCAGTTCTTC.

J is TRBJ1-2 and V is TRBV28; D gene uncertain. The CDR3 extends over 15 amino acids. V dropped 3 bases and J dropped 2 bases, with 13 bases sitting between them. Germline loops: CDR1 MDHEN, CDR2 SYDVKM. CDR3 nucleotide sequence: TGTGCCAGCAGTTTGGGGTCCGCGGAGAACTATGGCTACACCTTC. It translates to CASSLGSAENYGYTF.

The J gene is TRBJ1-1, the V gene TRBV6-1; TRBD1 is a possible D gene (5 bases). The CDR3 is made up of 14 amino acids. Trimming left V 6 bases short and J 11 bases short, with 22 bases between. Germline assignment: CDR1 MNHNS and CDR2 SASEGT. CDR3 in DNA: TGTGCCAGCAGAACCGGGGACTCCCGGGGACCGGCTTTCTTT. Translation gives CASRTGDSRGPAFF.

The V call is TRBV10-3, the J call TRBJ2-7; D ambiguous. V lost 2 bases to trimming and J lost 0 bases, with 5 bases between them. The germline V gene encodes CDR1 ENHRY and CDR2 SYGVKD. The CDR3 extends over 13 amino acids. The CDR3 here is CAISEQSSYEQYF. The CDR3 DNA sequence: TGTGCCATCAGTGAGCAAAGCTCCTACGAGCAGTACTTC.

The rearrangement joins TRBV10-3 to TRBJ1-3; no clear D gene. The V end was cut by 4 bases, the J end by 1 base, with 5 bases between. The germline V gene has CDR1 ENHRY and CDR2 SYGVKD. The CDR3 sequence is 13 residues long. The CDR3 spells CAISGGSGNTIYF. In DNA form, the CDR3 reads TGTGCCATCAGTGGGGGTTCTGGAAACACCATATATTTT.

The chain joins TRBV6-5 to TRBJ2-5; D might be TRBD1 (6 bases). This CDR3 has 14 amino acids. Germline values: CDR1 MNHEY, CDR2 SVGAGI. Trimming left V 5 bases short and J 5 bases short, with 15 bases between. The CDR3 here is CASSPQGGYETQYF. DNA for the CDR3: TGTGCCAGCAGTCCACAGGGTGGGTACGAGACCCAGTACTTC.

The rearrangement joins TRBV7-8 to TRBJ1-1; D gene uncertain. This CDR3 is built from 16 residues. V shed 4 bases and J shed 2 bases, with 17 bases lying between them. The V gene's germline CDR1 is SGHVS and CDR2 FQNEAQ. The CDR3 nucleotides are TGTGCCAGCAGCTCGAGACTTGATTACAGAAACACTGAAGCTTTCTTT. Its translation is CASSSRLDYRNTEAFF.

The gene calls are TRBV28 and TRBJ1-1, with D perhaps TRBD1 (6 bases). In germline, CDR1 is MDHEN, CDR2 SYDVKM. The CDR3 loop spans 14 amino acids. The V gene lost 4 bases and the J gene lost 4 bases, with 13 bases spanning the gap. This chain's CDR3 is CASSSGGRGTEAFF. Written as DNA, the CDR3 is TGTGCCAGCAGTTCCGGGGGGCGAGGCACTGAAGCTTTCTTT.

The genes are TRBV30 and TRBJ2-1, with TRBD2 matching over 7 bases. Germline V gives CDR1 GTSNPN, CDR2 SVGIG (reference sequence). With V trimmed by 0 bases and J by 4 bases, 6 bases remained unmatched. The CDR3 is 15 amino acids. The CDR3 loop is CAWSVGGDLYNEQFF. The DNA of the CDR3 is TGTGCCTGGAGTGTTGGGGGGGACCTTTACAATGAGCAGTTCTTC.

V and J are TRBV27 and TRBJ2-7, with a weak D call TRBD1 (6 bases). Trimming shortened V by 2 bases and J by 2 bases, and 10 bases separated the two germline ends. The CDR3 runs 14 residues. Germline assignment: CDR1 MNHEY and CDR2 SMNVEV (reference sequence). CDR3 amino acids: CASSLPEGAYEQYF. The CDR3 DNA follows: TGTGCCAGCAGTTTACCCGAGGGGGCCTACGAGCAGTACTTC.

The J gene is TRBJ2-3, the V gene TRBV7-2, with D hard to call. Germline V gene lookup returns CDR1 SGHTA and CDR2 FQGNSA. There are 12 residues in the CDR3. V was clipped by 0 bases and J by 7 bases, with 5 bases between them. The DNA of the CDR3 is TGTGCCAGCAGCTTAGCGCGAAATACGCAGTATTTT. Translating it yields CASSLARNTQYF. The whole variable domain, remainder taken from reference TRBV7-2 and TRBJ2-3, is GAGVSQSPSNKVTEKGKDVELRCDPISGHTALYWYRQSLGQGLEFLIYFQGNSAPDKSGLPSDRFSAERTGGSVSTLTIQRTQQEDSAVYLCASSLARNTQYFGPGTRLTVL.

V is TRBV9 and J is TRBJ1-3, with TRBD1 matching 9 bases. The germline gives CDR1 SGDLS, CDR2 YYNGEE. The CDR3 runs 16 residues. The trim removed 2 bases at V and 0 bases at J, leaving 3 bases unmatched. This chain's CDR3 is CASSVTGGGSGNTIYF. DNA of the CDR3: TGTGCCAGCAGCGTTACAGGGGGCGGCTCTGGAAACACCATATATTTT.

The CDR3 bases are TGTGCCACCAGTGGCCGGGACACGAATCAGCCCCAGCATTTT. Its translation: CATSGRDTNQPQHF. This chain links TRBV24-1 with TRBJ1-5; D possibly corresponds to TRBD1 (6 bases). This CDR3 is 14 amino acids long. V was trimmed by 5 bases and J by 4 bases, leaving 11 bases between them. The germline V gene encodes CDR1 KGHDR and CDR2 SFDVKD.